This paragraph covers one TCR beta chain sequence. Antigen specificity is unknown. The data originate from a study of shared clonotypes between healthy human individuals. Study conclusions and caveats: Estimated richness was generally greater in naive than memory subsets. Depth of sequencing was expected to influence donor clonotype sharing.

For each subset, genomic DNA was distributed in equal portions over several immunoSEQ plates. Only in-frame clones appear in the TCRdb table, and some are missing; sequencing was by immunoSEQ multiplex PCR. The sample lists a few million clones; approximately 93% were seen once. Looked up from germline, CDR1 is MDHEN and CDR2 is SYDVKM. V gave up 8 bases and J gave up 4 bases; unmatched junction bases: 10. This CDR3 is 14 amino acids long. The V and J genes are TRBV28 and TRBJ1-2, with 7 bases aligning to TRBD1. The sample was naive CD4+ T cells from PBMCs. As for subset: CD45RA+ positively selected. The origin of this receptor is a man aged 18-30 years in good health. Some clones in this sample may be carry-over from other donors' samples. CDR3 sequence (DNA): TGTGCCAGCTTCGACAGGGACAGAGCCTATGGCTACACCTTC. Translation: CASFDRDRAYGYTF.